The 31 T cell receptor beta chains in this list originate from one sample, sequenced in a study of CD4 T cells in relation to SARS-CoV-2 and coronaviruses (dated by TCRdb to the early 2020s). Library creation used the immunoSEQ multiplex PCR assay. The immuneACCESS repertoire file appears here via TCRdb, limited to in-frame rearrangements. These files lack a portion of the clones; in checked studies, under half of the deficit traces to unresolved V genes, and the cause of the others is not known. The table for this sample lists just under 65,000 clones; 94% of them were counted only once. Together, the top ten hold 0.12% to 0.15% of the sample. CD4+ T cells from unexposed donors were collected before the COVID-19 pandemic (2011-2018). Sequencing used naive CD4+ T cells from PBMCs. The cell subset or site tag for this specimen amounts to: naive CD4+ T cells isolated by negative enrichment. Receptors originate from a human donor in good health.

The J gene is TRBJ1-2, the V gene TRBV14; D gene unclear. CDR3 size: 13 residues. Germline CDR1 SGHDN, CDR2 FVKESK. The V and J ends lost 0 bases and 8 bases respectively, with 10 bases between them. This chain's CDR3 is CASSQETLLGYTF. The CDR3, as DNA: TGTGCCAGCAGCCAAGAGACATTATTAGGCTACACCTTC.

J is TRBJ1-2 and V is TRBV30, with D maybe TRBD1 (5 bases). CDR3 length: 12 residues. Germline loops: CDR1 GTSNPN, CDR2 SVGIG (reference sequence). V dropped 4 bases and J dropped 5 bases, with 11 bases sitting between them. CDR3 loop: CAWNGGGYGYTF. Written as DNA, the CDR3 is TGTGCCTGGAACGGGGGTGGGTATGGCTACACCTTC. Combining the CDR3 with reference TRBV30 and TRBJ1-2 gives the whole variable domain SQTIHQWPATLVQPVGSPLSLECTVEGTSNPNLYWYRQAAGRGLQLLFYSVGIGQISSEVPQNLSASRPQDRQFILSSKKLLLSDSGFYLCAWNGGGYGYTFGSGTRLTVV.

The chain has TRBV12-3 or TRBV12-4 and TRBJ2-2; D call uncertain. This CDR3 comprises 11 residues. Trimming removed 6 bases from V and 8 bases from J, with 7 bases in between. The CDR3 nucleotides are TGTGCCAGCAGCCCTAAAGGGGAGCTGTTTTTT. Encoded protein: CASSPKGELFF.

The chain recombines TRBV7-3 with TRBJ2-2; no clear D gene. Germline V CDR1 and CDR2: SGHTA, FQGTGA. CDR3 length equals 12 residues. V was pared by 5 bases and J by 7 bases, with 8 bases between. The CDR3 nucleotides are TGTGCCAGCAGCCCCCGCGGCGGGGAGCTGTTTTTT. Its translation: CASSPRGGELFF.

The J gene is TRBJ2-1, the V gene TRBV18; 12 nucleotides align to TRBD2. Germline V gene data show CDR1 as KGHSH and CDR2 as LQKENI. The CDR3 is made up of 15 amino acids. V lost 4 bases to trimming and J lost 7 bases; unmatched junction nucleotides: 5. CDR3 sequence reads: CASSLPSGRVNEQFF. The CDR3 DNA is TGTGCCAGCTCACTGCCTAGCGGGAGGGTGAATGAGCAGTTCTTC.

The chain joins TRBV19 to TRBJ2-5; possible D gene TRBD2, 6 bases. Trimming left V 9 bases short and J 5 bases short, with 19 bases between. Germline V gene lookup returns CDR1 LNHDA and CDR2 SQIVND (reference sequence). The CDR3 extends over 14 amino acids. The CDR3 sequence: CASTLKGGKETQYF. For the CDR3, the DNA is TGTGCCAGCACTTTGAAGGGCGGGAAGGAGACCCAGTACTTC.

Note on this clone: The same CDR3 is also encoded by other DNA sequences in this sample. The rearrangement uses TRBV21-1 and TRBJ1-2. TRBV21-1 represents a pseudogene. The CDR3 length is 16 residues. CDR3 protein: CASRKTRGRQNYGYTF. CDR3 in DNA: TGTGCCAGCAGGAAAACTCGCGGCAGGCAAAATTATGGCTACACCTTC.

V and J are TRBV7-9 and TRBJ1-4; TRBD1 is a possible D gene (5 bases). The germline gives CDR1 SEHNR, CDR2 FQNEAQ (reference sequence). Trimming took 5 bases from V and 3 from J, leaving 13 bases between them. CDR3 length: 15 residues. The CDR3 region has the DNA TGTGCCAGCAGCCCTCCAGGGTTACCTAATGAAAAACTGTTTTTT. Amino acids: CASSPPGLPNEKLFF.

This clone has more than one count but fewer than ten. This chain uses TRBV5-1 with TRBJ1-1, with 7 bases fitting TRBD1. Trimming cost V 4 bases and J 1 base; bases outside gene matches: 10. The V gene's germline CDR1 is SGHRS and CDR2 YFSETQ. This CDR3 region has 16 residues. CDR3 nucleotide sequence: TGCGCCAGCAGCCGACAGGGACCCACCACGAACACTGAAGCTTTCTTT. Translation gives CASSRQGPTTNTEAFF.

Notes on this clone: The junction and the germline gene differ at one end; a read error may be behind it. The chain employs TRBV5-6 and TRBJ2-7; perhaps TRBD2 as D (5 bases). This CDR3 region has 14 residues. Germline CDR1 reads SGHDT; CDR2 reads YYEEEE. CDR3 sequence (DNA): TGTGCCAGCAACTTGCTAGCAGTGGGCTACGAGCAGTACTTC. Protein product: CASNLLAVGYEQYF. Full variable domain (outside the CDR3, taken from reference TRBV5-6 and TRBJ2-7): DAGVTQSPTHLIKTRGQQVTLRCSPKSGHDTVSWYQQALGQGPQFIFQYYEEEERQRGNFPDRFSGHQFPNYSSELNVNALLLGDSALYLCASNLLAVGYEQYFGPGTRLTVT.

The V call is TRBV7-6, the J call TRBJ2-3; D remains unclear. Trimming left V 5 bases short and J 4 bases short, with 16 bases between. The CDR3 length is 15 residues. Germline V gene data show CDR1 as SGHVS and CDR2 as FNYEAQ. Written as DNA, the CDR3 is TGTGCCAGCAGCCGAGCGTATGGGTACGCAGATACGCAGTATTTT. It specifies CASSRAYGYADTQYF. Complete variable domain (other parts from reference TRBV7-6 and TRBJ2-3): GAGVSQSPRYKVTKRGQDVALRCDPISGHVSLYWYRQALGQGPEFLTYFNYEAQQDKSGLPNDRFSAERPEGSISTLTIQRTEQRDSAMYRCASSRAYGYADTQYFGPGTRLTVL.

Concerning this clone itself: The same CDR3 can be traced to other DNA sequences in this sample. This chain uses TRBV5-1 with TRBJ2-3, with D unclear. Trimming took off 0 bases at V and 1 base at J, with 3 bases between the two ends. CDR1 is SGHRS and CDR2 is YFSETQ in the germline V gene. CDR3 length: 13 residues. CDR3 region: CASSLGGTDTQYF. In nucleotides, the CDR3 is TGCGCCAGCAGCTTGGGAGGCACAGATACGCAGTATTTT.

Comment on this clone: An end of the junction does not agree with germline; a read error may underlie this. This sequence joins TRBV5-6 and TRBJ2-7, with D perhaps matching TRBD1 (5 bases). From germline, CDR1 is SGHDT and CDR2 YYEEEE. This CDR3 is built from 11 residues. CDR3 in DNA: TGTGCCAGCAGCTTGGGTGGCAGGGTGCACTTC. Translated: CASSLGGRVHF.

In DNA, the CDR3 is TGTGCCAGCAGCGGTTTTGGACAGGGCAGCGATGAGCAGTTCTTC. Protein: CASSGFGQGSDEQFF. This sequence joins TRBV6-5 and TRBJ2-1, with TRBD1 identical over 8 bases. The CDR3 has 15 amino acids. The V gene's germline CDR1 is MNHEY and CDR2 SVGAGI. V lost 6 bases, J lost 8 bases, and 12 bases stayed unmatched.

In its sample, this clone was seen once. The chain couples TRBV24-1 to TRBJ1-5; 10 bases match TRBD1. Germline-derived CDR1 and CDR2 are KGHDR and SFDVKD. J was trimmed by 15 bases and V by 2 bases; bases with no gene match: 12. CDR3 length: 15 residues. This chain's CDR3 is CATSDSGTGAKSLHF. DNA of the CDR3: TGTGCCACCAGTGATTCCGGGACAGGGGCTAAATCGTTGCATTTT.

This clone was seen once. This chain connects TRBV28 to TRBJ2-1; 10 bases map to TRBD2. The germline CDR1 and CDR2 sequences are MDHEN and SYDVKM. The CDR3 totals 15 residues. V was pared by 6 bases and J by 9 bases, with 11 bases of the junction left unmatched. CDR3 sequence reads: CASSQRAGGPGEQFF. CDR3 DNA sequence: TGTGCCAGCAGCCAACGAGCGGGAGGGCCGGGTGAGCAGTTCTTC.

The chain links TRBV28 to TRBJ1-5, with D maybe TRBD1 (5 bases). From germline, CDR1 is MDHEN and CDR2 SYDVKM. The CDR3 runs to 15 residues. V was trimmed by 7 bases and J by 4 bases, leaving 17 bases between them. The CDR3 DNA sequence: TGTGCCAGCATTAGGTCTTGGGGGATTAATCAGCCCCAGCATTTT. Protein: CASIRSWGINQPQHF.

The genes are TRBV2 and TRBJ2-2; TRBD2 matches 7 bases. Unmatched junction bases numbered 3, after V lost 8 bases and J lost 0 bases. Germline CDR1 SNHLY, CDR2 FYNNEI. The CDR3 totals 14 residues. CDR3 in DNA: TGTGCCAGCCGGCTAGCGGCGAACACCGGGGAGCTGTTTTTT. This codes for CASRLAANTGELFF.

J is TRBJ2-7 and V is TRBV5-4; the match to TRBD1 covers 10 bases. Germline values: CDR1 SGHNT, CDR2 YYREEE (reference sequence). The CDR3 spans 14 residues. The trim removed 6 bases at V and 4 bases at J, leaving 7 bases unmatched. CDR3 sequence: CASMPGQGSYEQYF. The CDR3 DNA follows: TGTGCCAGCATGCCGGGACAGGGGAGTTACGAGCAGTACTTC.

CDR3 nucleotides: TGTGCCAGCAGTTACTCTGGCCCTCCGGAGACCCAGTACTTC. Protein sequence: CASSYSGPPETQYF. This rearrangement joins TRBV6-5 to TRBJ2-5; D gene unclear. The V gene's germline CDR1 is MNHEY and CDR2 SVGAGI. Trimming stripped 0 bases from V and 5 bases from J, with 10 bases between. The CDR3 sequence is 14 residues long.

V and J are TRBV6-5 and TRBJ1-5, with 9 bases lining up with TRBD1. CDR1 MNHEY and CDR2 SVGAGI come from the germline V gene. V lost 6 bases and J lost 7; bases outside the gene matches: 7. The CDR3 contains 14 residues. CDR3: CASRPGTGKQPQHF. CDR3 nucleotides: TGTGCCAGCAGACCTGGGACAGGGAAACAGCCCCAGCATTTT.

This rearrangement joins TRBV28 to TRBJ2-2, with unresolved D. The CDR3 spans 11 residues. Germline CDR1 is MDHEN and CDR2 is SYDVKM. Trimming took 9 bases from V and 6 from J, leaving 8 bases between them. Here the CDR3 reads CASATSGELFF. The CDR3 region has the DNA TGTGCCAGTGCTACGTCCGGGGAGCTGTTTTTT.

V and J are TRBV12-5 and TRBJ2-1; 8 positions match TRBD1. J lost 4 bases, V lost 4 bases, and 6 bases had no gene match. Germline assignment: CDR1 LGHNT and CDR2 FRNRAP. The CDR3 loop spans 15 amino acids. In nucleotides, the CDR3 is TGTGCTAGTGGTTCGGACAGGGCCACTTACAATGAGCAGTTCTTC. Its protein is CASGSDRATYNEQFF. The complete variable domain, with remaining parts taken from reference TRBV12-5 and TRBJ2-1, reads DARVTQTPRHKVTEMGQEVTMRCQPILGHNTVFWYRQTMMQGLELLAYFRNRAPLDDSGMPKDRFSAEMPDATLATLKIQPSEPRDSAVYFCASGSDRATYNEQFFGPGTRLTVL.

This chain joins TRBV12-5 and TRBJ1-1; TRBD1 matches at 7 bases. V shed 0 bases, J shed 4 bases, and the junction held 5 bases outside the gene matches. The CDR3 is made up of 15 amino acids. Looked up from germline, CDR1 is LGHNT and CDR2 is FRNRAP. The CDR3 nucleotides are TGTGCTAGTGGTTTGGTAAGACAGGGAGGCACTGAAGCTTTCTTT. Encoded protein: CASGLVRQGGTEAFF.

V usage is TRBV11-2 and J usage is TRBJ2-2; 8 nucleotides agree with TRBD2. V lost 7 bases and J lost 2; bases outside the gene matches: 15. CDR3 length equals 18 residues. Germline CDR1 and CDR2: SGHAT and FQNNGV. CDR3 residues: CASTSLLLADLNTGELFF. CDR3 in DNA: TGTGCCAGCACCAGCTTGTTACTAGCGGATTTAAACACCGGGGAGCTGTTTTTT.

V usage is TRBV19 and J usage is TRBJ2-2; TRBD2 matches 10 bases. The ends lost 3 bases at V and 6 bases at J; junction bases unmatched: 7. The germline CDR1 and CDR2 sequences are LNHDA and SQIVND (reference sequence). This CDR3 is 16 amino acids long. In DNA form, the CDR3 reads TGTGCCAGTAGTATGGGGCAAGCGGGAGGGGCCGGGGAGCTGTTTTTT. It yields the protein CASSMGQAGGAGELFF.

The chain couples TRBV6-5 to TRBJ2-5; TRBD2 aligns across 7 bases. After removal of 6 bases from V and 3 bases from J, the junction contained 10 bases not matched to a gene. The CDR3 totals 15 residues. Germline lookup yields CDR1 MNHEY and CDR2 SVGAGI. CDR3 loop: CASSHNGRRKETQYF. The DNA for the CDR3 is TGTGCCAGCAGCCACAACGGGAGGAGGAAAGAGACCCAGTACTTC.

The chain carries TRBV5-1 and TRBJ2-4; maybe TRBD2 (6 bases). Trimming removed 5 bases at V and 5 bases at J, with 17 bases between. The CDR3 spans 15 residues. Germline CDR1 and CDR2: SGHRS and YFSETQ. CDR3 DNA: TGCGCCAGCAGGTTCACGGGAGCGATGGAAAACATTCAGTACTTC. Translated, it gives CASRFTGAMENIQYF.

This chain links TRBV28 with TRBJ1-1; the D gene is possibly TRBD1 (5 bases). In germline, CDR1 is MDHEN, CDR2 SYDVKM. The length of the CDR3 is 14 residues. Trimming cost V 5 bases and J 6 bases, with 16 bases left between them. For the CDR3, the DNA is TGTGCCAGCAGTAGAAACCGGGACGCTGCTGAAGCTTTCTTT. This translates into CASSRNRDAAEAFF.

The CDR3 reads CASSHRGQGSSYNEQFF. CDR3 in DNA: TGCGCCAGCAGCCATAGGGGACAGGGGAGCTCCTACAATGAGCAGTTCTTC. The chain employs TRBV4-1 and TRBJ2-1; 10 bases fit TRBD1. J gave up 0 bases and V 3 bases, and 5 bases lay outside the gene matches. CDR1 and CDR2 from the germline V gene are MGHRA and YSYEKL. CDR3 length: 17 residues.

The V and J genes are TRBV5-5 and TRBJ2-7; no definite D call. The length of the CDR3 is 14 residues. The germline V gene encodes CDR1 SGHKS and CDR2 YYEKEE (reference sequence). Trimming removed 2 bases from V and 7 bases from J, with 16 bases in between. DNA of the CDR3: TGTGCCAGCAGCTTTACCGAGAGAATCCGGGAGCAGTACTTC. Its protein product is CASSFTERIREQYF.